This is a list of T cell receptor beta chains from one sample in a study of T-cell memory formation after mild COVID-19. TCRdb reprocessed the 5' RACE reads with MiXCR, giving one entry per CDR3 protein. Of 350,000 to 550,000 distinct CDR3 sequences listed, over 15% are singletons. Material for sequencing was PBMCs or a T cell subset sorted from them (not recorded which). The receptors stem from a man aged 18 to 30 who had mild COVID-19 (a few samples of this study predate the infection). Cell type and time point are not known. Both conserved end residues are part of each CDR3. The order of the fields is clone size, V gene, D gene, J gene, CDR3 protein, CDR3 DNA. The D gene is left open where the match is weak. Some rows mark clone size as missing; the rest say once, few, many or name a class of expanded clone.

many	TRBV7-8	TRBD1	TRBJ2-3	CASSLSQGEDTQYF	TGTGCCAGCAGCTTGAGTCAGGGGGAAGATACGCAGTATTTT
few	TRBV7-8	-	TRBJ1-1	CASSSTLGTEAFF	TGTGCCAGCAGCTCGACACTGGGCACTGAAGCTTTCTTT
-	TRBV6-2/TRBV6-3	-	TRBJ2-7	CASKDPLYEQYF	TGTGCCAGCAAGGACCCATTATACGAGCAGTACTTC
-	TRBV5-1	-	TRBJ1-6	CASSLDTVASPLHF	TGCGCCAGCAGCTTGGATACCGTGGCTTCACCCCTCCACTTT
many	TRBV11-2	TRBD2	TRBJ2-1	CASSPRTSGDEQFF	TGTGCCAGCAGCCCGCGGACTAGCGGGGATGAGCAGTTCTTC
-	TRBV18	-	TRBJ1-1	CASSLLSREYEAFF	TGTGCCAGCTCACTACTATCTAGGGAATACGAAGCTTTCTTT
-	TRBV7-9	-	TRBJ2-3	CTHLLGDTQYF	TGTACCCACCTTTTGGGTGATACGCAGTATTTT
once	TRBV5-1	-	TRBJ2-7	CASSLASSLYEQYF	TGCGCCAGCAGCTTGGCCTCAAGCCTCTACGAGCAGTACTTC
few	TRBV12-3/TRBV12-4	TRBD1	TRBJ2-7	CASRGQGHHEQYF	TGTGCCAGCAGAGGACAGGGGCACCACGAGCAGTACTTC
few	TRBV6-5	TRBD1	TRBJ2-1	CASSLRRTGHFNEQFF	TGTGCCAGCAGTCTTCGTCGGACAGGGCACTTCAATGAGCAGTTCTTC
-	TRBV9	-	TRBJ2-5	CASSVQAAVQETQYF	TGTGCCAGCAGCGTACAGGCAGCCGTTCAAGAGACCCAGTACTTC